The source of this T cell receptor (beta chain) is a study of identical twins. Whole-study results and caveats: Beta out-of-frame twin sharing showed a weaker excess.

From germline, CDR1 is MGHRA and CDR2 YSYEKL. CDR3 size: 12 residues. Trimming took off 1 base at V and 6 bases at J, with 7 bases between the two ends. Comment on this clonotype: The antigen is not known.

TCRdb ran MiXCR on the 5' RACE reads and lists one entry per CDR3 protein. The profile shows roughly 1.6 million distinct CDR3 sequences, roughly a third of them singletons. Sequencing was done on a sample of cord blood. The chain is built from TRBV4-1 and TRBJ2-7; D gene uncertain. The origin of this receptor is a newborn girl in good health. This chain's CDR3 is CASSQASSEQYF. The DNA of the CDR3 is TGCGCCAGCAGCCAAGCGAGCAGCGAGCAGTACTTC.